These 6 T cell receptor beta chains were all obtained from the same sample, sequenced in a study of blood T cell repertoires in COVID-19. Libraries were prepared by immunoSEQ multiplex PCR; TCRdb keeps only in-frame clonotypes and omits some of them. The data hold 350,000 to 450,000 clones, with about 88% observed a single time. Source material: peripheral blood. All receptors derive from a woman aged 60-70 years with COVID-19, enrolled during active disease.

The chain is built from TRBV5-1 and TRBJ1-3; 8 bases map to TRBD1. Losses at the gene ends were 4 bases for V and 4 bases for J; bases not matched to a gene: 7. Germline assignment: CDR1 SGHRS and CDR2 YFSETQ. The CDR3 totals 15 residues. The CDR3 DNA is TGCGCCAGCAGCCATGGACAGGGAGCGGGAAACACCATATATTTT. This sequence encodes CASSHGQGAGNTIYF.

The chain employs TRBV6-5 and TRBJ1-1; D possibly corresponds to TRBD1 (5 bases). Germline V gene data show CDR1 as MNHEY and CDR2 as SVGAGI. Between the trimmed V and J ends, which lost 0 bases and 0 bases, there was a span of 8 bases. The CDR3 totals 15 residues. The CDR3 bases are TGTGCCAGCAGTTACTCCGGGGGGATGAACACTGAAGCTTTCTTT. This sequence encodes CASSYSGGMNTEAFF.

The V gene is TRBV4-1, the J gene TRBJ2-7, with unresolved D. Germline CDR1 MGHRA, CDR2 YSYEKL. V dropped 0 bases and J dropped 3 bases, with 12 bases sitting between them. The CDR3 sequence is 15 residues long. CDR3 in amino acids: CASSQESLRNYEQYF. The CDR3 DNA reads TGCGCCAGCAGCCAAGAATCTCTGAGGAACTACGAGCAGTACTTC.

This clone was detected many times. V is TRBV19 and J is TRBJ1-3; 8 positions agree with TRBD1. There are 13 residues in the CDR3. From germline, CDR1 is LNHDA and CDR2 SQIVND (reference sequence). Unmatched junction bases numbered 0, after V lost 6 bases and J lost 2 bases. CDR3 DNA: TGTGCCAGTAGGACAGGGGCTGGAAACACCATATATTTT. It yields the protein CASRTGAGNTIYF.

This clone was observed at least ten times. The junction departs from germline at one end; a sequencing error may be responsible. The chain joins TRBV2 to TRBJ1-2, with 9 bases lining up with TRBD1. The CDR3 loop spans 15 amino acids. CDR1 is SNHLY, CDR2 FYNNEI, per germline. As DNA, the CDR3 is TGTGCCAGCAGGGAAGACCCGGGACAGGGTTATGGCTACACCTTC. It encodes CASREDPGQGYGYTF.

The chain combines TRBV11-3 with TRBJ2-3, with D possibly TRBD1 on 5 matching bases. V lost 3 bases and J lost 5, with 21 bases in between. This CDR3 is built from 17 residues. Per germline, CDR1 SGHNT and CDR2 YENEEA. The CDR3 is CASSFTGRPGLGDTQYF. As DNA, the CDR3 is TGTGCCAGCAGCTTCACCGGCCGGCCAGGGCTTGGAGATACGCAGTATTTT.